This T cell receptor (beta chain) comes out of a study of blood T cell repertoires in COVID-19. The wider study: Acute-phase and convalescent COVID-19 samples originated in the United States, Italy and Spain. T cells, B-cell-depleted T cells, or PBMCs provided the cDNA or gDNA that served as material.

In the authors' methods: Amplifying reference gene primers gave estimates of nucleated cell counts. Assay used: immunoSEQ multiplex PCR; TCRdb lists only in-frame clones, some missing. V, J and clone size derive from that table, while D and trimming were established from the DNA sequence. Of roughly 100,000 clones in the sample, 80% were seen once. The germline gives CDR1 GTSNPN, CDR2 SVGIG (reference sequence). The CDR3 loop spans 15 amino acids. V shed 0 bases and J 2 bases; nucleotides not matched to a gene: 3. V is TRBV30 and J is TRBJ2-7; 11 positions agree with TRBD2. This TCR was sampled from a human donor in a cohort sampled during active COVID-19. The sample was peripheral blood. CDR3 region: CAWSVKLAGAYEQYF. CDR3 coding DNA: TGTGCCTGGAGTGTAAAACTAGCGGGAGCCTACGAGCAGTACTTC.